This T cell receptor (beta chain) was sequenced in a study of CD8 T cells in ankylosing spondylitis. Researchers built TCR beta libraries using quantitative 5'-RACE with molecular barcodes. TCRdb passed the 5' RACE reads through MiXCR, listing each CDR3 protein once. The repertoire has a few hundred thousand distinct CDR3 sequences, roughly 20% of them found once; the top ten carry around 13%. Sequencing was performed on blood, either unsorted or a sorted T cell fraction (not recorded which). This TCR was sampled from a male donor with ankylosing spondylitis or in good health (not recorded which).

The CDR3 spells CASSLGLADRTDTQYF. In DNA, the CDR3 is TGTGCCAGCAGCCTGGGACTAGCGGACCGGACAGATACGCAGTATTTT. The chain employs TRBV7-9 and TRBJ2-3; TRBD2 matches at 11 bases. Looked up from germline, CDR1 is SEHNR and CDR2 is FQNEAQ (reference sequence). V shed 5 bases, J shed 3 bases, and the junction held 7 bases outside the gene matches. CDR3 size: 16 residues.